At least ten counts were recorded for the clone carrying this T cell receptor beta chain. Its antigen is undetermined. These data are taken from a study of breast tumors, draining lymph nodes, adjacent tissues. Study-level results: Tumor repertoires ranked between lymph nodes and nontumor tissue in diversity, with V and J gene preferences. Compared with basal-like, luminal-like tumors shared significantly more repertoire with nontumor tissue. The lymph node origin of tumor T cells was framed as consistent with a hypothesis, not demonstrated.

TCRdb reprocessed the multiplex PCR reads via MiXCR and lists one record per CDR3 protein. The sample lists roughly 120,000 distinct CDR3 sequences, 20% occurring once. Axillary draining lymph nodes of breast cancer patients supplied the node samples. Sequenced input: axillary lymph node tissue. This receptor was identified in a female donor with breast cancer. Some clones in this sample may be carry-over from other donors' samples.

The CDR3 loop reads CASSSTGTGETQYF. DNA of the CDR3: TGTGCCAGCAGCTCCACCGGGACAGGGGAGACCCAGTACTTC. The chain is built from TRBV5-4 and TRBJ2-5, with 9 positions matching TRBD1. V lost 3 bases, J lost 5 bases, and 5 bases stayed unmatched. The germline V gene encodes CDR1 SGHNT and CDR2 YYREEE (reference sequence). This CDR3 is built from 14 residues.